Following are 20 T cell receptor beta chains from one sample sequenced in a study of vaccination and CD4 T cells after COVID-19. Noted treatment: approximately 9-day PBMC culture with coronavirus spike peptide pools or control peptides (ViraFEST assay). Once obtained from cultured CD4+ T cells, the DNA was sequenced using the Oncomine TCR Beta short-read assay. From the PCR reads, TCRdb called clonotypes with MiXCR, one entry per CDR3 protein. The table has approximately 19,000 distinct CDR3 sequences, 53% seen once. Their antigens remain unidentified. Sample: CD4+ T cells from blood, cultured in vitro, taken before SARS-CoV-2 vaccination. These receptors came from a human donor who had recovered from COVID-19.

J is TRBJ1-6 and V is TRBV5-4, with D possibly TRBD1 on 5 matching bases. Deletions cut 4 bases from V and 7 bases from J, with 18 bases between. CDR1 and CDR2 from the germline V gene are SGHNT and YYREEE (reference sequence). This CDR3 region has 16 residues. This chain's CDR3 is CASSDLGTPENSPLHF. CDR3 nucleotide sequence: TGTGCCAGCAGCGACCTCGGGACTCCCGAGAATTCACCCCTCCACTTT.

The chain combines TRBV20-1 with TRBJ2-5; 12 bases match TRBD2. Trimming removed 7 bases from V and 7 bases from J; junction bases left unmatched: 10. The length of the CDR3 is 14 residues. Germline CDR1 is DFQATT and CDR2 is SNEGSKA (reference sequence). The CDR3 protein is CSVSLAGGQGTQYF. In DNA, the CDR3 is TGCAGTGTTTCCCTAGCGGGGGGGCAGGGGACCCAGTACTTC.

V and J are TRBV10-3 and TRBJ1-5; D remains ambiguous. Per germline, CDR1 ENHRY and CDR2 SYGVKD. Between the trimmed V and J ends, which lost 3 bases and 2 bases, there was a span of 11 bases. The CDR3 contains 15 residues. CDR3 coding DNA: TGTGCCATCAGTGACGACCAAGTAGGCAATCAGCCCCAGCATTTT. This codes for CAISDDQVGNQPQHF.

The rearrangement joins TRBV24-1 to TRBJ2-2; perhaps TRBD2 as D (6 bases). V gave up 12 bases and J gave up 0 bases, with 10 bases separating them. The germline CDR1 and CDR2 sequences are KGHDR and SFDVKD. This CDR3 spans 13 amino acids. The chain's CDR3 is CAVAASNTGELFF. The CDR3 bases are TGTGCCGTAGCGGCCTCGAACACCGGGGAGCTGTTTTTT.

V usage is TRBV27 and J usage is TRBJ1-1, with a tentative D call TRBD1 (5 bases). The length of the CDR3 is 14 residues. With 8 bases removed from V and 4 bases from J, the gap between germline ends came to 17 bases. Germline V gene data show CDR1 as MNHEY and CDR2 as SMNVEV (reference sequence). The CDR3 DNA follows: TGTGCCAGCGAACAGCGCGGGGGTTCCACTGAAGCTTTCTTT. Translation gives CASEQRGGSTEAFF.

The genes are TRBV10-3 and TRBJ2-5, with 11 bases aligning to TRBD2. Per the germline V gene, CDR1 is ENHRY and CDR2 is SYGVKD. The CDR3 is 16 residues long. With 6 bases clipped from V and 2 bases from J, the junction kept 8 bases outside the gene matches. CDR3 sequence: CAIRPASGGKQETQYF. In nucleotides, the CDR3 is TGTGCCATCAGGCCCGCTAGCGGGGGGAAACAAGAGACCCAGTACTTC.

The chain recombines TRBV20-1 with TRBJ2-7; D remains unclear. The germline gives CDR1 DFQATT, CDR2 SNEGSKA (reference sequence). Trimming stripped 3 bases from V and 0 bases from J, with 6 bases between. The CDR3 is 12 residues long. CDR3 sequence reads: CSASKTSYEQYF. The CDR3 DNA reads TGCAGTGCTAGTAAAACCTCCTACGAGCAGTACTTC.

This chain's CDR3 is CASSLQGENYGYTF. The CDR3 DNA follows: TGCGCCAGCAGCTTGCAGGGGGAAAACTATGGCTACACCTTC. This chain uses TRBV5-1 with TRBJ1-2; TRBD1 aligns across 7 bases. From germline, CDR1 is SGHRS and CDR2 YFSETQ. The trim removed 1 base at V and 2 bases at J, leaving 2 bases unmatched. The CDR3 runs 14 residues.

CDR3 coding DNA: TGTGCCAGTAGTATCAGCGTTAATCAGCCCCAGCATTTT. The encoded protein is CASSISVNQPQHF. V is TRBV19 and J is TRBJ1-5; no clear D gene. The CDR3 is 13 residues long. The V end was cut by 3 bases, the J end by 4 bases, with 7 bases between. Germline values: CDR1 LNHDA, CDR2 SQIVND (reference sequence).

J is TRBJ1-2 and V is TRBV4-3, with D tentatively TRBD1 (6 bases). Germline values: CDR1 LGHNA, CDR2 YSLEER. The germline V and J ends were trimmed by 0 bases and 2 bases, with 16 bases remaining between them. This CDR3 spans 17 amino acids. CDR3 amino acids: CASSQEKGGQYNYGYTF. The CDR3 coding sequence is TGCGCCAGCAGCCAAGAGAAGGGAGGACAGTACAACTATGGCTACACCTTC.

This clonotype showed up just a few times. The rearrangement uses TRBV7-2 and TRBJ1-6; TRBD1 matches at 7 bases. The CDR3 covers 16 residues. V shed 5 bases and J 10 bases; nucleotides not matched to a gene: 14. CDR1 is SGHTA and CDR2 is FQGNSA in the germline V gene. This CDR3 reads CASSPAPARGGSPLHF. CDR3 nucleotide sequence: TGTGCCAGCAGCCCAGCCCCGGCCAGGGGGGGATCACCCCTCCACTTT.

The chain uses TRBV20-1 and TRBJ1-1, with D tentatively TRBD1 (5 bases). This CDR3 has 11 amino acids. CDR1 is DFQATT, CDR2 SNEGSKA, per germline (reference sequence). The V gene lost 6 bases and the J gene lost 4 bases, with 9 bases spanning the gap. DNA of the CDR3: TGCAGTGCGATAGACAGCACTGAAGCTTTCTTT. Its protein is CSAIDSTEAFF.

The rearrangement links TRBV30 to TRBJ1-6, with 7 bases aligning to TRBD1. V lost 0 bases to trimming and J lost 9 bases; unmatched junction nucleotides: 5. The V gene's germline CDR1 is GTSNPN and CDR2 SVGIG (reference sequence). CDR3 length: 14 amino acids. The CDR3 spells CAWSVRGQLSPLHF. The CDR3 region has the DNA TGTGCCTGGAGTGTACGGGGACAGCTTTCACCCCTCCACTTT.

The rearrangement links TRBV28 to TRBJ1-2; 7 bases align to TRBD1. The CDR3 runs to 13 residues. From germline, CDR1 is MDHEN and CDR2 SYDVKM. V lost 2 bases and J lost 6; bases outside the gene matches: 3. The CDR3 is CASSLGTDDGYTF. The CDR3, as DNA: TGTGCCAGCAGTTTAGGGACAGACGATGGCTACACCTTC.

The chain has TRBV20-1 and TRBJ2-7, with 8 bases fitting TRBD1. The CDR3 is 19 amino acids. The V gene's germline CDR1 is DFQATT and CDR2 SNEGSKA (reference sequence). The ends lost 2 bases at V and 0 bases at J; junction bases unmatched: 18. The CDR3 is CSARPNLALWTGTSYEQYF. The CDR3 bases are TGCAGTGCTAGACCAAACCTGGCTTTGTGGACAGGGACCTCCTACGAGCAGTACTTC.

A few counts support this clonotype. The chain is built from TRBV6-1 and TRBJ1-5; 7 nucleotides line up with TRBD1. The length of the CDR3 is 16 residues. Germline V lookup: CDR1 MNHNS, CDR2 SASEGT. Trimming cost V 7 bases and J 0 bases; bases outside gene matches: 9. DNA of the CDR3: TGTGCCAGCACCCGAGGGACAGTATATAGCAATCAGCCCCAGCATTTT. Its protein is CASTRGTVYSNQPQHF.

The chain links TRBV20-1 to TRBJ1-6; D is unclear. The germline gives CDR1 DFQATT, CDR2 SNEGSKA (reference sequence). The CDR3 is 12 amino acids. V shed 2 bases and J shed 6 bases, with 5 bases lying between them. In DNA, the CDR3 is TGCAGTGCTAGACCGGCTAATTCACCCCTCCACTTT. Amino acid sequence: CSARPANSPLHF.

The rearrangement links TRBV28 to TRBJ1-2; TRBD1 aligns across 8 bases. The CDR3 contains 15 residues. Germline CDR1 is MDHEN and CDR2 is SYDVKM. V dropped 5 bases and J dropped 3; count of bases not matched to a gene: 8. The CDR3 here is CASSQGQGRYYGYTF. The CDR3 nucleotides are TGTGCCAGCAGTCAAGGACAGGGACGGTACTATGGCTACACCTTC.

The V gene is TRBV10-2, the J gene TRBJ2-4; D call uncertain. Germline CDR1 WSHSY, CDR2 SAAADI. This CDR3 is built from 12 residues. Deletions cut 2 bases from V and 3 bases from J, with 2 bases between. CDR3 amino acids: CASSEGKNIQYF. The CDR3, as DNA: TGCGCCAGCAGTGAGGGCAAAAACATTCAGTACTTC.

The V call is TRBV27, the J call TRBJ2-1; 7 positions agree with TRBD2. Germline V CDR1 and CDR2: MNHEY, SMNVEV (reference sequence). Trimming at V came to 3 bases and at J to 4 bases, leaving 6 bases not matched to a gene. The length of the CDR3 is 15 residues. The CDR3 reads CASSFLASGYNEQFF. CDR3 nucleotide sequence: TGTGCCAGCAGTTTCCTCGCTAGCGGATACAATGAGCAGTTCTTC.